One and the same sample provided the 5 T cell receptor beta chains below, sequenced in a study of T cell changes during pregnancy in multiple sclerosis. Data came from immunoSEQ multiplex PCR; TCRdb stores just in-frame clones and leaves some out. The table lists 75,000 to 85,000 clones, 93% of them singletons, with roughly 2.5% in the top ten. This sample comprised peripheral blood, obtained in the second trimester of pregnancy. The receptor set was obtained from a female donor with multiple sclerosis, enrolled in a pregnancy study.

This clone was detected a few times. V gene TRBV7-9 combines with J gene TRBJ1-1, with D unresolved. This CDR3 comprises 15 residues. CDR1 and CDR2 (germline): SEHNR, FQNEAQ (reference sequence). Between the trimmed V and J ends, which lost 3 bases and 4 bases, there was a span of 15 bases. CDR3 DNA sequence: TGTGCCAGCAGCTTTTATCGTCGCGGTGTCACTGAAGCTTTCTTT. Translation: CASSFYRRGVTEAFF. The entire variable domain, with the rest obtained from reference TRBV7-9 and TRBJ1-1, is as follows: DTGVSQNPRHKITKRGQNVTFRCDPISEHNRLYWYRQTLGQGPEFLTYFQNEAQLEKSRLLSDRFSAERPKGSFSTLEIQRTEQGDSAMYLCASSFYRRGVTEAFFGQGTRLTVV.

The chain employs TRBV9 and TRBJ1-3, with D hard to call. The CDR3 extends over 13 amino acids. The germline CDR1 and CDR2 sequences are SGDLS and YYNGEE. V gave up 2 bases and J gave up 0 bases, with 3 bases separating them. CDR3 coding DNA: TGTGCCAGCAGCGTTTACTCTGGAAACACCATATATTTT. It translates to CASSVYSGNTIYF.

V usage is TRBV28 and J usage is TRBJ1-2; 7 bases line up with TRBD1. V shed 6 bases and J 5 bases; nucleotides not matched to a gene: 15. The CDR3 loop spans 16 amino acids. Germline V lookup: CDR1 MDHEN, CDR2 SYDVKM. CDR3 in amino acids: CASSRGQEALTYGYTF. Here the CDR3 DNA reads TGTGCCAGCAGCCGTGGACAGGAAGCTCTCACTTATGGCTACACCTTC.

This chain links TRBV7-2 with TRBJ1-1; TRBD1 might be the D (5 bases). Trimming cost V 4 bases and J 5 bases, with 14 bases left between them. CDR3 size: 14 residues. The V gene's germline CDR1 is SGHTA and CDR2 FQGNSA. In nucleotides, the CDR3 is TGTGCCAGCAGCTCCCAGGGAAGCCAGACTGAAGCTTTCTTT. This gives the protein CASSSQGSQTEAFF.

This sequence joins TRBV7-9 and TRBJ2-5; the D is unclear. The V gene lost 1 base and the J gene lost 2 bases, with 5 bases spanning the gap. Per the germline V gene, CDR1 is SEHNR and CDR2 is FQNEAQ (reference sequence). This CDR3 has 13 amino acids. The CDR3 protein is CASSLVAQETQYF. CDR3 nucleotides: TGTGCCAGCAGCTTAGTAGCTCAAGAGACCCAGTACTTC.